This is a list of T cell receptor beta chains from one sample in a study of OX40 agonist ivuxolimab in advanced cancers. Some clones are missing from TCRdb's copy, which holds only in-frame ones; the method was immunoSEQ multiplex PCR. The sample lists 35,000 to 45,000 clones, about three quarters occurring once. The starting material was CD4+ or CD8+ T cells sorted from blood, obtained in a trial of the OX40 agonist ivuxolimab. Receptors originate from an adult with an advanced solid tumor such as melanoma, head and neck, liver or kidney cancer. Each CDR3 is given with its conserved first and last residue.

>TRBV2
CASRLTGQNTEAFF
>TRBV7-2
CASSLQPEYQPQHF
>TRBV7-7
CASSSRHRDINEKLFF
>TRBV6-5
CASIGTARTGELFF
>TRBV6-5
CASTLSKMNTEAFF
>TRBV28
CASSARETGELFF
>TRBV18
CASSPISAGTGSYGYTF
>TRBV18
CASSPGRLSETQYF
>TRBV9
CASSEQGGIGNTIYF
>TRBV12-5
CASGLVAGQVTYEQYF
>TRBV2
CASSERLGSGTQYF
>TRBV4-1
CASSQDVGRSQPQHF
>TRBV5-1
CASSPRDTSETQYF
>TRBV4-2
CASSPTDRVGEQYF
>TRBV19
CASRQGNSYEQYF
>TRBV5-1
CASSSTGGWGYNEQFF
>TRBV5-4
CASSLGDRTLYYGYTF
>TRBV6-6
CASVGGLNTEAFF
>TRBV4-2
CASSQDLLNTEAFF
>TRBV23-1
CASSQSRGPKAKNIQYF
>TRBV19
CASRGTSGSVSYNEQFF
>TRBV7-2
CASSLSPNGGQYF
>TRBV5-4
CASTPGGDSAFYEQYF
>TRBV6-6
CASRTTGRNNSPLHF
>TRBV7-8
CASSRGETGSTEAFF
>TRBV19
CASSMFASGSFSYEQYF
>TRBV14
CASSQVVVQETQYF
>TRBV30
CAWSVTAGGYTF
>TRBV7-8
CASSSGPGNYNEQFF
>TRBV5-5
CASSEGQGRKTQYF
>TRBV11-3
CASSKTGTGSGELFF
>TRBV2
CASSESAGGTYGYTF
>TRBV7-2
CASSPYRGDQPQHF
>TRBV28
CASSRGAGNEQYF
>TRBV28
CASSRGNGVGYTF
>TRBV9
CASRRAGSTDTQYF
>TRBV29-1
CSVYGSWSYEQYF
>TRBV7-3
CASSLGAGLYYNEQFF
>TRBV6-1
CATQRDRGEYEQYF
>TRBV7-8
CASSLQFYAEAFF
>TRBV5-1
CASSFLAGSGGNEQFF
>TRBV7-6
CASSPQGSLYEQYF
>TRBV5-1
CASNPTGVETQYF
>TRBV19
CATTRSAHYNEQFF
>TRBV7-2
CASSFSGGALGTQYF
>TRBV4-1
CASSQGYGSGTEAFF
>TRBV19
CASSLAWQGLNQPQHF
>TRBV28
CASSLSLNGYTF
>TRBV5-1
CASSLGGQGIHEQYF
>TRBV30
CAWTNHGASGNTIYF
>TRBV28
CASSGPRGYGYTF
>TRBV6-1
CASSGQGKKLFF
>TRBV6-5
CASSYGGGSAYEQYF